This TCR beta chain is drawn from a study of identical twins. General study results and limits: Potential partial confounding of zero-insertion analyses by invariant MAIT and iNKT cells was noted. Without tracking the same donors, conclusions rested on cross-sectional statistical analysis. A lower insertion count was a feature of abundant cord blood beta clonotypes, with no such feature in memory repertoires.

The CDR3 loop spans 16 amino acids. Germline values: CDR1 KGHSH, CDR2 LQKENI. J gave up 10 bases and V 4 bases, and 14 bases lay outside the gene matches. TCRdb passed the 5' RACE reads through MiXCR, listing each CDR3 protein once. The table has about 920,000 distinct CDR3 sequences, 9% to 15% seen once. This clonotype was counted only a few times. Its cognate antigen is unknown. The same sample was also used in a study of yellow fever vaccine responses in identical twins.

This chain links TRBV18 with TRBJ2-1; TRBD2 aligns across 9 bases. The source material was PBMCs. This receptor was obtained from a young woman in good health. CDR3 loop: CASSLNPGLAASEQFF. As DNA, the CDR3 is TGTGCCAGCTCACTGAATCCGGGACTAGCTGCGAGCGAGCAGTTCTTC.